These 18 T cell receptor beta chains originate from one sample sequenced in a study of Ad26.COV2.S vaccination and SARS-CoV-2 variants (dated by TCRdb to the early 2020s). Libraries came from the immunoSEQ multiplex PCR assay. Sourced from immuneACCESS, this table was stored by TCRdb with only in-frame sequences that have V and J called. A share of the clones is absent; for the studies checked, an unresolved V gene accounts for under half, and the remainder has no known explanation. The sample table contains 380,000 or so clones; only one count was recorded for about 83% of them. Of the sample, about 7.4% falls within the top ten clones. The sample's treatment or condition, from its label and the paper: about 20 received Ad26.COV2.S at low or high dose, single or two shots; about 5 received placebo; per-sample allocation not given. Repertoires of vaccine and placebo recipients were sequenced from samples taken on day 63 after the first injection.

The material sequenced was peripheral blood, taken in a trial of Ad26.COV2.S vaccine versus placebo. The receptors originated from a person between 18 and 60 years old who received the Ad26.COV2.S COVID-19 vaccine or a placebo.

V usage is TRBV14 and J usage is TRBJ2-3; D is tentatively TRBD1 or TRBD2 (5 bases each). The length of the CDR3 is 18 residues. The V gene's germline CDR1 is SGHDN and CDR2 FVKESK. V lost 1 base and J lost 9, with 26 bases in between. This CDR3 is CASSQVNTRGPQRGTQYF. DNA of the CDR3: TGTGCCAGCAGCCAAGTGAATACCCGGGGCCCTCAGAGAGGCACGCAGTATTTT.

The chain employs TRBV7-2 and TRBJ2-4; 13 bases match TRBD2. The CDR3 length is 16 residues. Germline V gene sequence: CDR1 SGHTA, CDR2 FQGNSA. V was clipped by 3 bases and J by 1 base; unmatched bases: 0. The CDR3 DNA reads TGTGCCAGCAGCTTGACTAGCGGGGGGGCCAAAAACATTCAGTACTTC. Translation gives CASSLTSGGAKNIQYF.

This clone was seen a few times. A much larger clone differs from this one at a single base, so this may be a read error. This sample also contains other DNA sequences that code for the same CDR3. The chain recombines TRBV2 with TRBJ2-1; 8 bases agree with TRBD2. The CDR3 is made up of 15 amino acids. CDR1 and CDR2 from the germline V gene are SNHLY and FYNNEI. CDR3 loop: CASNGLGGVGDELFF. In DNA form, the CDR3 reads TGTGCCAGCAACGGACTCGGGGGGGTCGGGGATGAGCTGTTCTTC.

The chain employs TRBV29-1 and TRBJ1-4; 9 nucleotides line up with TRBD1. Germline CDR1 is SQVTM and CDR2 is ANQGSEA. This CDR3 contains 14 residues. V lost 3 bases to trimming and J lost 6 bases; unmatched junction nucleotides: 5. The CDR3 bases are TGCAGCGTTGATGAAACAGGGGGCGATGAAAAACTGTTTTTT. Translation: CSVDETGGDEKLFF.

The chain is built from TRBV7-6 and TRBJ2-2, with unresolved D. The V and J ends lost 3 bases and 4 bases respectively, with 12 bases between them. This CDR3 is 15 amino acids long. CDR1 SGHVS and CDR2 FNYEAQ come from the germline V gene. The CDR3 is CASSFTSFITGELFF. The CDR3 coding sequence is TGTGCCAGCAGCTTCACCTCCTTTATCACCGGGGAGCTGTTTTTT.

This chain joins TRBV10-3 and TRBJ2-3, with 8 positions matching TRBD2. This CDR3 is 15 amino acids long. CDR1 is ENHRY, CDR2 SYGVKD, per germline. Unmatched junction bases numbered 4, after V lost 1 base and J lost 4 bases. CDR3 nucleotides: TGTGCCATCAGTGAGTACAGCGGGGGCTCAGATACGCAGTATTTT. The encoded protein is CAISEYSGGSDTQYF.

The J gene is TRBJ2-1, the V gene TRBV4-1; D possibly corresponds to TRBD1 (6 bases). The CDR3 loop spans 12 amino acids. The ends were cut back, 5 bases at V and 8 bases at J, with 10 bases in the middle. CDR1 and CDR2 from the germline V gene are MGHRA and YSYEKL. CDR3 nucleotides: TGCGCCAGCAGCGCCAGGGGCTATGAGCAGTTCTTC. As protein: CASSARGYEQFF.

The chain joins TRBV7-8 to TRBJ2-2; 10 bases are a match to TRBD1. CDR3 length equals 17 residues. Trimming at V came to 5 bases and at J to 3 bases, leaving 9 bases not matched to a gene. The V gene's germline CDR1 is SGHVS and CDR2 FQNEAQ. The DNA of the CDR3 is TGTGCCAGCAGCCCGGATGGGGACAGGGGCTACACCGGGGAGCTGTTTTTT. It specifies CASSPDGDRGYTGELFF.

The chain uses TRBV7-4 and TRBJ1-6, with no clear D. The length of the CDR3 is 18 residues. V was trimmed by 3 bases and J by 2 bases, leaving 17 bases between them. The germline CDR1 and CDR2 sequences are SGHVT and SQSDAQ. The CDR3 DNA reads as TGTGCCAGCAGCTTCGGGCCCGGAGACGGGGCCTATAATTCACCCCTCCACTTT. This sequence encodes CASSFGPGDGAYNSPLHF.

The CDR3 DNA sequence: TGTGCCAGCAGCTTCCAACTAGCGGTCCAGAGCACCGGGGAGCTGTTTTTT. Protein: CASSFQLAVQSTGELFF. This rearrangement joins TRBV12-1 to TRBJ2-2; the DNA was not compared with TRBD2, the D call given in the table. TRBV12-1 is assigned pseudogene status. The CDR3 extends over 17 amino acids.

The rearrangement uses TRBV9 and TRBJ2-7; no definite D call. Per the germline V gene, CDR1 is SGDLS and CDR2 is YYNGEE. The CDR3 is 14 residues long. V lost 2 bases to trimming and J lost 0 bases, with 9 bases between them. CDR3 in DNA: TGTGCCAGCAGCGTCACCGGAACCTCCTACGAGCAGTACTTC. Its translation: CASSVTGTSYEQYF.

The DNA for the CDR3 is TGCGCCAGCAGCCAAGCTCCGGACTCCTACAATGAGCAGTTCTTC. Its translation is CASSQAPDSYNEQFF. This rearrangement joins TRBV4-1 to TRBJ2-1; D is unclear. The CDR3 runs to 15 residues. Between the trimmed V and J ends, which lost 1 base and 0 bases, there was a span of 7 bases. The germline gives CDR1 MGHRA, CDR2 YSYEKL.

Turning to this clone: This sample also contains other DNA sequences that code for the same CDR3. The gene calls are TRBV20-1 and TRBJ1-1, with no clear D. V was cut by 5 bases and J by 1 base, with 2 bases left in between. This CDR3 spans 10 amino acids. Germline values: CDR1 DFQATT, CDR2 SNEGSKA (reference sequence). CDR3 bases: TGCAGTGCTGGGAACACTGAAGCTTTCTTT. Encoded protein: CSAGNTEAFF.

The chain carries TRBV30 and TRBJ2-5; TRBD2 matches at 10 bases. The CDR3 runs 13 residues. The junction had 1 base not matched to a gene; V was cut back by 1 base and J by 5 bases. Germline values: CDR1 GTSNPN, CDR2 SVGIG (reference sequence). DNA for the CDR3: TGTGCCTGGAGTGCAGCGGGAGGGGAGACCCAGTACTTC. Amino acid sequence: CAWSAAGGETQYF.

The count of this clone is one. Because the CDR3 is missing its conserved closing phenylalanine or tryptophan, this is likely a read error. No DNA is shown, since the ends of the CDR3 on it are uncertain; the CDR3 is the one TCRdb lists. The chain carries TRBV6-5 and TRBJ1-1; no check of the table's D call, TRBD1, against the DNA was made. Including both end residues, the CDR3 is 14 amino acids long. Germline-derived CDR1 and CDR2 are MNHEY and SVGAGI. The chain's CDR3 is CASSFRSRDMVRLG.

Here the CDR3 DNA reads TGTGCCAGCAGCTTAACGGGAGGTAGGAATGAGCAGTTCTTC. Translated, it gives CASSLTGGRNEQFF. This chain links TRBV7-3 with TRBJ2-1; the D gene is possibly TRBD2 (6 bases). V was trimmed by 0 bases and J by 7 bases, leaving 10 bases between them. There are 14 residues in the CDR3. Germline loops: CDR1 SGHTA, CDR2 FQGTGA.

The V and J genes are TRBV7-2 and TRBJ2-7; possibly TRBD2 for D (6 bases). Trimming stripped 1 base from V and 6 bases from J, with 19 bases between. The V gene's germline CDR1 is SGHTA and CDR2 FQGNSA. CDR3 length: 16 residues. CDR3 DNA: TGTGCCAGCAGCTTAGTCTGGGGGACTGGCCGAGGCGAGCAGTACTTC. This codes for CASSLVWGTGRGEQYF. Combining the CDR3 with reference TRBV7-2 and TRBJ2-7 gives the whole variable domain GAGVSQSPSNKVTEKGKDVELRCDPISGHTALYWYRQSLGQGLEFLIYFQGNSAPDKSGLPSDRFSAERTGGSVSTLTIQRTQQEDSAVYLCASSLVWGTGRGEQYFGPGTRLTVT.

The chain is built from TRBV5-6 and TRBJ2-3, with TRBD2 matching 11 bases. The CDR3 sequence is 15 residues long. V was pared by 6 bases and J by 7 bases, with 10 bases of the junction left unmatched. Germline V gene lookup returns CDR1 SGHDT and CDR2 YYEEEE. The CDR3 region is CASTDLAGGGYTQYF. The CDR3 DNA reads as TGTGCCAGCACCGATCTAGCGGGAGGAGGGTATACGCAGTATTTT.